This entry describes one TCR beta chain. Its antigen is undetermined. The data are from a study of T cell responses to AZD1222 COVID-19 vaccine. Study findings and constraints: The study sampled repertoires only after the peak T cell response. Seropositivity was recorded at baseline in only 6 or 7 AZD1222 recipients. The donors showed a predominance of white British ancestry and of females, with possible underestimation of clonal diversity. CD4 TCRs associated with vaccination spanned spike, dominating at 160-218 and 743-854.

Assay: immunoSEQ multiplex PCR; the TCRdb copy retains only in-frame clones and omits some. This table has 72,000 or so clones, about nine tenths appearing once. From germline, CDR1 is KGHSH and CDR2 LQKENI. Trimming took 6 bases from V and 1 from J, leaving 16 bases between them. This CDR3 region has 16 residues. V usage is TRBV18 and J usage is TRBJ2-1; D remains unclear. The sample here was peripheral blood, taken on day 0 of AZD1222 vaccination. This TCR came from an adult in good health. The CDR3 spells CASSPSGVASYNEQFF. The CDR3 nucleotides are TGTGCCAGCTCCCCTTCTGGGGTAGCTTCCTACAATGAGCAGTTCTTC.